The entry below describes one T cell receptor beta chain. The antigen remains unidentified. The CDR3 totals 17 residues. The V and J ends lost 1 base and 8 bases, in that order; junction bases with no gene match: 13. Germline assignment: CDR1 LGHDT and CDR2 YNNKEL (reference sequence). This specimen comes from a study of T cell responses to AZD1222 COVID-19 vaccine. Study-wide results and limits: Seropositive at baseline were only a handful of AZD1222 recipients. CD4 TCRs covered the whole spike, strongest at regions 160-218 and 743-854. Unmutated variant regions are reportedly targeted by nearly half of spike-specific TCRs.

The protocol was immunoSEQ multiplex PCR, while the TCRdb copy is restricted to in-frame clones and leaves out a portion. The sample contains 200,000 or so clones, 85% to 95% of which appear only once. The input for sequencing was peripheral blood, taken on day 0 of AZD1222 vaccination. V usage is TRBV3-1 (or the pseudogene TRBV3-2) and J usage is TRBJ2-1, with 8 bases fitting TRBD2. The source of this sequence is an adult in good health. CDR3 DNA sequence: TGTGCCAGCAGCCAAGGGATTAGCGGGATTGTTGAAGATGAGCAGTTCTTC. Its translation is CASSQGISGIVEDEQFF.